This T cell receptor (beta chain) was obtained from a study of cytomegalovirus exposure and HLA in healthy donors (dated by TCRdb to about 2017). Context from the whole study: According to a later analysis, one platform produced both the roughly 110 validation repertoires and the roughly 640 repertoires of the first cohort. The study was designed to test whether signatures of past pathogen exposure could be identified by cataloging public T cell receptors. A separate validation cohort of 100 to 150 different subjects was used in addition to the roughly 670-subject first cohort. High-throughput TCR immunosequencing, statistical association of individual TCRs with disease status, and machine learning were combined to predict cytomegalovirus infection status. The study at large found these results: In a later analysis, TCRs clustered in the first cohort were found to also tend to co-occur in the 110 or so validation repertoires, with about 94% of cluster scores above 0. A later analysis had no HLA typing for the validation cohort, so co-occurrence there was scored across all 110 or so repertoires. Three of the identified cytomegalovirus-associated TCR beta chains were confirmed in vitro to be specific for cytomegalovirus antigens. Cytomegalovirus status was reported to be diagnosed by the classifier with high specificity and sensitivity in both the original and validation cohorts. The authors suggested that the approach could potentially be generalized to other disease states and immunological phenotypes. The study gave a list of 150 to 200 TCR beta chains associated with cytomegalovirus. Most TCR sequences were observed very rarely across donors, whereas some public TCRs were present in many individuals.

The receptor library was made with the immunoSEQ multiplex PCR assay. The paper's processing steps were these. A statistical classification framework was built for diagnosing cytomegalovirus status from the catalog of TCR beta chain sequences. In its TCRdb copy, this immuneACCESS table keeps in-frame sequences only and misses some clones. Where compared with another copy, unresolved V genes explain less than half of these, and the others have no known cause. From that table come the V and J calls and clone size; the DNA was used to work out D and trimming. Across this sample there are about 150,000 clones, with around 88% seen only once. The ten largest clones take up 20% to 25% of the sample. This clone has a handful of counts. It has no known antigen specificity. The sample holds no much larger clone one base away, and base qualities are not on file. The donors belonged to the validation cohort of about 110 subjects, which was separate from the approximately 610-subject first cohort.

V is trimmed back by 3 bases and J by 3 bases, and the junction contains 4 bases that no gene match accounts for. The CDR3, from cysteine to phenylalanine, totals 14 residues. The CDR3 DNA has 42 bases and is translated from base 1. The germline V gene encodes CDR1 SGHTA and CDR2 FQGNSA. The V and J genes are TRBV7-2 and TRBJ2-7; the central 8 bases match TRBD1. This clonotype originated in a man between 18 and 29 years old in good health and CMV-seropositive. The sequenced material came from PBMCs. The CDR3 corresponds to CASSLGQANYEQYF. The nucleotide sequence reads TGTGCCAGCAGCTTGGGACAGGCGAACTACGAGCAGTACTTC.